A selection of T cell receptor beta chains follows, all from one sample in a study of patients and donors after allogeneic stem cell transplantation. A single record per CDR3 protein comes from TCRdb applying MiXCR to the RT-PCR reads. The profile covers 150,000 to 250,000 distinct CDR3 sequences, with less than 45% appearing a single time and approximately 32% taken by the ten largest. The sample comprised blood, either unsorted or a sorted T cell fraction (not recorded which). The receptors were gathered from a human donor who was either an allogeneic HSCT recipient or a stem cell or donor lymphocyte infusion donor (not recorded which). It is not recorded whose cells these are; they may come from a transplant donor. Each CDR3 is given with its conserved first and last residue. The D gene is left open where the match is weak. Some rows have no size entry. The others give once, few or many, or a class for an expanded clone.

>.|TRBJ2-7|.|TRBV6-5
CASSYGGRTYEQYF
TGTGCCAGCAGTTACGGCGGACGTACCTACGAGCAGTACTTC
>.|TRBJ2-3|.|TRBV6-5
CASKEWGDRTDTQYF
TGTGCCAGCAAGGAGTGGGGCGACCGTACAGATACGCAGTATTTT
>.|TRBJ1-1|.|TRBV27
CASSSIPSRVEAFF
TGTGCCAGCAGTTCCATACCCTCCCGGGTCGAAGCTTTCTTT
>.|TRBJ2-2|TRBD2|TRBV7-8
CASSFLAGTGELFF
TGTGCCAGCAGCTTCCTAGCGGGAACCGGGGAGCTGTTTTTT
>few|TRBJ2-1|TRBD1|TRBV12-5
CASGFSLTGGNEQFF
TGTGCTAGTGGTTTCTCCCTGACAGGGGGCAATGAGCAGTTCTTC
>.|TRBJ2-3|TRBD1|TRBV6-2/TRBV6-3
CASSYGAGGEDTQYF
TGTGCCAGCAGTTACGGGGCAGGGGGCGAAGATACGCAGTATTTT
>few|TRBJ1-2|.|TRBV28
CASSLVGGGYGYTF
TGTGCCAGCAGTTTGGTGGGGGGCGGCTATGGCTACACCTTC
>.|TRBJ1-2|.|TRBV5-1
CASSSTVGRPYGYTF
TGCGCCAGCAGCTCAACCGTGGGCAGGCCCTATGGCTACACCTTC
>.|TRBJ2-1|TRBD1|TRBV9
CASSVAQGASYNEQFF
TGTGCCAGCAGCGTAGCACAGGGGGCCTCCTACAATGAGCAGTTCTTC
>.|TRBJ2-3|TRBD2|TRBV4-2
CASSQEWTRSLTDTQYF
TGTGCCAGCAGCCAAGAGTGGACTAGGAGTTTAACAGATACGCAGTATTTT
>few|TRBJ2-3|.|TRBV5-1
CASEELGSTDTQYF
TGCGCCAGCGAAGAGCTAGGTAGCACAGATACGCAGTATTTT
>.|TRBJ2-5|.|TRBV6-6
CASSDRDLVKETQYF
TGTGCCAGCAGTGACCGGGACTTAGTCAAAGAGACCCAGTACTTC
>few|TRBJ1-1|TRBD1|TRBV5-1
CASSSGQGGRMNTEAFF
TGCGCCAGCAGCTCCGGACAGGGAGGTAGGATGAACACTGAAGCTTTCTTT
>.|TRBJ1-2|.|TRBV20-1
CSARSQGLDGYTF
TGCAGTGCTAGGTCGCAGGGGTTGGATGGCTACACCTTC
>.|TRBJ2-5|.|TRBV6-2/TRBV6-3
CASSPGDSSGPWETQYF
TGTGCCAGCAGTCCCGGGGATAGTAGCGGTCCGTGGGAGACCCAGTACTTC
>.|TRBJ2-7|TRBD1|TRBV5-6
CASSPAGTGEWIYEQYF
TGTGCCAGCAGCCCGGCCGGGACAGGGGAATGGATCTACGAGCAGTACTTC
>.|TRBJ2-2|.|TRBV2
CASKPGGSTGELFF
TGTGCCAGCAAACCAGGGGGGAGCACCGGGGAGCTGTTTTTT
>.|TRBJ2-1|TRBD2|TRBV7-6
CASSLGAGEGNEQFF
TGTGCCAGCAGCCTAGGGGCGGGAGAAGGGAATGAGCAGTTCTTC
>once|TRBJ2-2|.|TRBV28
CASSFEVTGELFF
TGTGCCAGCAGTTTTGAGGTGACCGGGGAGCTGTTTTTT
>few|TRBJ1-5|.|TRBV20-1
CSARVFVGNQPQHF
TGCAGTGCTAGAGTCTTTGTGGGCAATCAGCCCCAGCATTTT
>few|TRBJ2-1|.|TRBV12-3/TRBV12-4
CASSSAVSYNEQFF
TGTGCCAGCAGTTCTGCGGTTTCCTACAATGAGCAGTTCTTC
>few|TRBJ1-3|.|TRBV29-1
CSVRRDSGNTIYF
TGCAGCGTGAGACGCGACTCTGGAAACACCATATATTTT
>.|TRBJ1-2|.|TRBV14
CASSQDRRVYGYTF
TGTGCCAGCAGCCAAGATCGCAGGGTCTATGGCTACACCTTC
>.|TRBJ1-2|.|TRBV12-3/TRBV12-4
CASIFGGSYGYTF
TGTGCCAGCATATTTGGAGGGAGCTATGGCTACACCTTC
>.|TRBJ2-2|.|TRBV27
CASRRRGGGGELFF
TGTGCCAGCAGACGGAGGGGAGGAGGCGGGGAGCTGTTTTTT
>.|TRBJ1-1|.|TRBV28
CASSLPDRNTEAFF
TGTGCCAGCAGTTTACCCGACAGGAACACTGAAGCTTTCTTT
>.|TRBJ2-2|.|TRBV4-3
CASSQEGRSGELFF
TGCGCCAGCAGCCAAGAGGGGCGCTCCGGGGAGCTGTTTTTT
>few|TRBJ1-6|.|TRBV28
CASSVQDINSPLHF
TGTGCCAGCAGTGTTCAGGACATCAATTCACCCCTCCACTTT
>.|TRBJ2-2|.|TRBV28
CASSPAGPAVELFF
TGTGCCAGCAGTCCCGCCGGGCCAGCGGTGGAGCTGTTTTTT
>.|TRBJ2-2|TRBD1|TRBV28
CASSFFGTGGTGELFF
TGTGCCAGCAGTTTTTTTGGGACAGGGGGGACCGGGGAGCTGTTTTTT
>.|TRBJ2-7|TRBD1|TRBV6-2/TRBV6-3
CASSSTDREVYEQYF
TGTGCCAGCAGTTCCACGGACAGGGAGGTATACGAGCAGTACTTC
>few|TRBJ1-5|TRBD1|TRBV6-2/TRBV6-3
CASSYAGQSNQPQHF
TGTGCCAGCAGTTACGCGGGACAGAGCAATCAGCCCCAGCATTTT
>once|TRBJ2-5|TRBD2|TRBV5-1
CASSLESREAGGRWETQYF
TGCGCCAGCAGCTTGGAGAGTCGAGAAGCGGGAGGGCGCTGGGAGACCCAGTACTTC
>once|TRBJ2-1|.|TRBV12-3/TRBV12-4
CASRWEPWNEQFF
TGTGCCAGCAGATGGGAGCCCTGGAATGAGCAGTTCTTC
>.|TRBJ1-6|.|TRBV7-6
CASSFFRGQDPSPLHF
TGTGCCAGCAGCTTTTTTCGGGGCCAGGACCCCTCACCCCTCCACTTT
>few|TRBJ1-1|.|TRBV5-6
CASSLERSTEAFF
TGTGCCAGCAGCTTGGAGCGCAGCACTGAAGCTTTCTTT
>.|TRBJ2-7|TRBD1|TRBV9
CASSATGKAEQYF
TGTGCCAGCAGCGCGACAGGGAAGGCAGAGCAGTACTTC
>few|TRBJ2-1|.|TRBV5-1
CASSLGVTGVNEQFF
TGCGCCAGCAGCTTGGGGGTGACAGGAGTCAATGAGCAGTTCTTC
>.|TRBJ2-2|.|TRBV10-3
CAIRPLLTGELFF
TGTGCCATCAGGCCCCTCCTCACCGGGGAGCTGTTTTTT
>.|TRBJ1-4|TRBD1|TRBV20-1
CSARAQGATNEKLFF
TGCAGTGCTCGGGCTCAGGGGGCAACTAATGAAAAACTGTTTTTT
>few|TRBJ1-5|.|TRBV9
CASSVGGYNQPQHF
TGTGCCAGCAGCGTAGGGGGGTACAATCAGCCCCAGCATTTT
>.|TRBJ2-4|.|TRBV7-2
CASNIPGGSWNIQYF
TGTGCCAGCAACATTCCAGGGGGGTCTTGGAACATTCAGTACTTC
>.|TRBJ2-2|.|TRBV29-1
CSIVSYTGELFF
TGCAGCATCGTCAGCTACACCGGGGAGCTGTTTTTT
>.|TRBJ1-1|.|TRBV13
CASSSPQDTEAFF
TGTGCCAGCAGCTCCCCCCAGGACACTGAAGCTTTCTTT
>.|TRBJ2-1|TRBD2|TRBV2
CASSSARPSGTLYEQFF
TGTGCCAGCAGTTCGGCACGCCCTAGCGGGACCCTCTATGAGCAGTTCTTC
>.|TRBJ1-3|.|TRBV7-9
CASSLLDPQPDTIYF
TGTGCCAGCAGCTTGCTGGACCCCCAGCCAGACACCATATATTTT
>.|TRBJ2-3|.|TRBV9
CASSVGSPDTQYF
TGTGCCAGCAGCGTAGGTAGCCCAGATACGCAGTATTTT
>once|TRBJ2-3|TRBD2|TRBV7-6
CASSLDASGNTDTQYF
TGTGCCAGCAGCTTAGATGCTAGCGGGAACACAGATACGCAGTATTTT
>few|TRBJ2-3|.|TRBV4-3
CASSQDFPTSTDTQYF
TGCGCCAGCAGCCAAGACTTCCCGACTAGCACAGATACGCAGTATTTT
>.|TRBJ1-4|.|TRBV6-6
CASSPSVKGSQEKLFF
TGTGCCAGCAGTCCCTCGGTGAAGGGAAGTCAGGAAAAACTGTTTTTT
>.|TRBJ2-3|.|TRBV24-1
CATSDSFRDTQYF
TGTGCCACCAGTGATTCCTTCCGGGATACGCAGTATTTT
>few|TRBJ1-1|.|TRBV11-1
CASSLPGTSNTEAFF
TGTGCCAGCAGCTTACCCGGGACATCGAACACTGAAGCTTTCTTT
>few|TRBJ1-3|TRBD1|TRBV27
CASSYRGRGYTIYF
TGTGCCAGCAGTTACAGGGGTAGAGGGTACACCATATATTTT